The present TCR beta chain was sequenced within a study of OX40 agonist ivuxolimab in advanced cancers. Study as a whole: Ivuxolimab was delivered to patients intravenously every 2 weeks at doses spanning 0.01 to 10 mg/kg. General study points: Dose levels from 0.1 to 3.0 mg/kg saw CD4+ and CD8+ blood T cells expand clonally by week 6. More expanded clones were found, on average, in CD8+ than in CD4+ T cells.

The repertoire was sequenced with immunoSEQ multiplex PCR; TCRdb's copy has only in-frame clones and lacks some. The sample carries around 92,000 clones, 85% to 95% recorded once. Autoimmune disease history or systemic immunosuppression disqualified patients. Worth noting for this clone: Its antigen is unknown.

Sequenced here: CD4+ or CD8+ T cells sorted from blood, sampled in a trial of the OX40 agonist ivuxolimab. This receptor was identified in an adult with an advanced solid tumor such as melanoma, head and neck, liver or kidney cancer.

The CDR3 DNA reads TGTGCCATCAGTGAGAAAGGGACTTCCGCGAACACCGGGGAGCTGTTTTTT. Residues: CAISEKGTSANTGELFF. The chain couples TRBV10-3 to TRBJ2-2; tentatively, D is TRBD2 (6 bases). Trimming took off 2 bases at V and 0 bases at J, with 13 bases between the two ends. There are 17 residues in the CDR3. CDR1 is ENHRY, CDR2 SYGVKD, per germline.